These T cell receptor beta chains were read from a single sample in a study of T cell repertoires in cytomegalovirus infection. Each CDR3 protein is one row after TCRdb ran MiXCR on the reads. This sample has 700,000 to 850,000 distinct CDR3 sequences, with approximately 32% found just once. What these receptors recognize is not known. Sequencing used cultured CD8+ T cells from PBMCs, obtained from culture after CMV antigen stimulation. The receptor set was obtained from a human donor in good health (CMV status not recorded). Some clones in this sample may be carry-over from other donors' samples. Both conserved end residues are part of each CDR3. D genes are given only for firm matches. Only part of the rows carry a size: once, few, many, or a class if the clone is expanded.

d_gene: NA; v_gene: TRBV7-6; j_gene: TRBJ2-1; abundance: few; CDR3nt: TGTGCCAGCACCACAGCAAGGGGGGGAAATGAGCAGTTCTTC; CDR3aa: CASTTARGGNEQFF
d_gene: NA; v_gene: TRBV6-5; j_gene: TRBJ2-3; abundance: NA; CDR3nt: TGTGCCAGCTTCGGGACGCCTAGCACAGATACGCAGTATTTT; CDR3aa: CASFGTPSTDTQYF
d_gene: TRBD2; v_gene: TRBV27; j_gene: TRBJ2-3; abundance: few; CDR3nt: TGTGCCAGCAGTATCCTCCCCACTAGCGGGGGATCAGATACGCAGTATTTT; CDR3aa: CASSILPTSGGSDTQYF
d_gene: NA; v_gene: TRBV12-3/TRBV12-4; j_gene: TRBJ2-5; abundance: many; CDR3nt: TGTGCCAGCAGTTTTGAGACAGAAGGCGACTACCAAGAGACCCAGTACTTC; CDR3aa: CASSFETEGDYQETQYF
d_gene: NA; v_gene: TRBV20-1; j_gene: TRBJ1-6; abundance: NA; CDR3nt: TGCAGTGCTAGAGCGAGACACCGAGAAGTCTCCTATAATTCACCCCTCCACTTT; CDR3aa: CSARARHREVSYNSPLHF
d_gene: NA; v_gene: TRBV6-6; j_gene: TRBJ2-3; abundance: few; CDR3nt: TGTGCCAGCAGTTACGCTTCTTCCTTCACAGATACGCAGTATTTT; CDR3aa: CASSYASSFTDTQYF
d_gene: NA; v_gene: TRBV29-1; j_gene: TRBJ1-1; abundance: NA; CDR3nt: TGCAGCGTTGACGATGGACTGGGCACTGAAGCTTTCTTT; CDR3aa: CSVDDGLGTEAFF
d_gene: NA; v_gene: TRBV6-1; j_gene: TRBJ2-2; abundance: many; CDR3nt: TGTGCCAGCTGCCCGGGACACTTGAACACCGGGGAGCTGTTTTTT; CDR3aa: CASCPGHLNTGELFF
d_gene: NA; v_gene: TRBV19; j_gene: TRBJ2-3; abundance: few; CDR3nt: TGTGCCAGTAGTATAGAGGCTAGATCAGATACGCAGTATTTT; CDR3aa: CASSIEARSDTQYF
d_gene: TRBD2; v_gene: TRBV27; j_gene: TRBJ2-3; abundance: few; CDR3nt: TGTGCCAGCAGTTTATACCCCGGGACTAGCGGGGGGACAGATACGCAGTATTTT; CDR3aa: CASSLYPGTSGGTDTQYF
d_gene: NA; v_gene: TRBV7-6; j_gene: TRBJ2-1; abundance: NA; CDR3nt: TGTGCCAGCAGGTCTAGCAAGAGCTCCTACAATGAGCAGTTCTTC; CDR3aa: CASRSSKSSYNEQFF